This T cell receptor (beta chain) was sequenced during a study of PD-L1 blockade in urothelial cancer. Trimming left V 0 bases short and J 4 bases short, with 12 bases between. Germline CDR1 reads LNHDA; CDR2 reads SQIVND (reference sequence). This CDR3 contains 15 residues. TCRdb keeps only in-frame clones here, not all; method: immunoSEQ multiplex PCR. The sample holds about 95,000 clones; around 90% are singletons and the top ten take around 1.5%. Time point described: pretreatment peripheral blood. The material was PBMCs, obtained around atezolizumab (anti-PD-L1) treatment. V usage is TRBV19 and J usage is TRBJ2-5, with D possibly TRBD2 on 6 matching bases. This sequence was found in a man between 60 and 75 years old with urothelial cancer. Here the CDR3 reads CASSIDQAGRETQYF. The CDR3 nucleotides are TGTGCCAGTAGTATAGATCAGGCGGGACGAGAGACCCAGTACTTC.